A single sample is the source of the 22 T cell receptor beta chains below, sequenced in a study of response to subunit inactivated influenza vaccine. A single record per CDR3 protein comes from TCRdb applying MiXCR to the RT-PCR reads. The repertoire has approximately 520,000 distinct CDR3 sequences, approximately 16% of them found once; the top ten carry approximately 3%. The specimen comprised CD4+ T cells sorted from PBMCs, sampled roughly 24 months after vaccination. The source of these receptors is a man aged 45 to 75 who received an inactivated influenza vaccine.

This clonotype was counted only a few times. The genes are TRBV4-2 and TRBJ1-1; D gene unclear. The CDR3 is 15 amino acids. The germline V gene has CDR1 LGHNA and CDR2 YNFKEQ. V lost 1 base, J lost 0 bases, and 9 bases lay in between. CDR3 coding DNA: TGTGCCAGCAGCCAAGTTGCTGTTATGAACACTGAAGCTTTCTTT. It is translated as CASSQVAVMNTEAFF.

Only a few counts were recorded for this clonotype. This chain joins TRBV20-1 and TRBJ2-2; 7 nucleotides line up with TRBD2. CDR3 length equals 15 residues. The trim removed 3 bases at V and 1 base at J, leaving 5 bases unmatched. The germline CDR1 and CDR2 sequences are DFQATT and SNEGSKA (reference sequence). CDR3: CSARSGALNTGELFF. CDR3 nucleotide sequence: TGCAGTGCTAGGAGCGGGGCCTTGAACACCGGGGAGCTGTTTTTT.

The table lists this clonotype with a few counts. The V call is TRBV10-3, the J call TRBJ2-1, with TRBD2 identical over 9 bases. V gave up 7 bases and J gave up 7 bases; unmatched junction bases: 8. Germline CDR1 and CDR2: ENHRY and SYGVKD. CDR3 length: 14 residues. The CDR3 DNA follows: TGTGCCATCACCCGGGCTAGCGGGATGAATGAGCAGTTCTTC. This translates into CAITRASGMNEQFF.

This clonotype was observed a few times. The chain is built from TRBV7-2 and TRBJ2-7, with no clear D. Germline-derived CDR1 and CDR2 are SGHTA and FQGNSA. V lost 5 bases, J lost 2 bases, and 10 bases lay in between. The CDR3 is 13 residues long. CDR3 loop: CASSPRATYEQYF. CDR3 in DNA: TGTGCCAGCAGCCCCCGGGCCACCTACGAGCAGTACTTC.

The chain carries TRBV20-1 and TRBJ2-5, with no clear D. The CDR3 sequence is 12 residues long. Trimming stripped 3 bases from V and 5 bases from J, with 10 bases between. CDR1 is DFQATT, CDR2 SNEGSKA, per germline (reference sequence). The DNA for the CDR3 is TGCAGTGCTAGCAGGTTTAGGGAGACCCAGTACTTC. It specifies CSASRFRETQYF.

This clonotype was detected only a few times. The V gene is TRBV4-1, the J gene TRBJ2-5; weak D call: TRBD1 (5 bases). The V gene's germline CDR1 is MGHRA and CDR2 YSYEKL. The CDR3 is 15 residues long. V gave up 3 bases and J gave up 5 bases, with 16 bases separating them. The CDR3 nucleotides read TGCGCCAGCAGCCACCTCAGGGCGGCGGTGGAGACCCAGTACTTC. This translates into CASSHLRAAVETQYF.

V is TRBV2 and J is TRBJ2-7; perhaps TRBD1 as D (6 bases). V gave up 5 bases and J gave up 0 bases, with 11 bases separating them. CDR1 and CDR2 (germline): SNHLY, FYNNEI. This CDR3 spans 14 amino acids. CDR3 in amino acids: CASSSGTISYEQYF. DNA for the CDR3: TGTGCCAGCAGTTCCGGGACAATCTCCTACGAGCAGTACTTC.

This clonotype was observed a few times. The chain combines TRBV29-1 with TRBJ1-1, with 7 bases lining up with TRBD1. The CDR3 contains 14 residues. Germline assignment: CDR1 SQVTM and CDR2 ANQGSEA. V dropped 6 bases and J dropped 4; count of bases not matched to a gene: 11. The CDR3 loop is CSVVQGDWTTEAFF. The CDR3 DNA follows: TGCAGCGTCGTCCAGGGGGATTGGACCACTGAAGCTTTCTTT.

The V call is TRBV20-1, the J call TRBJ2-5; D unresolved. Germline V gene data show CDR1 as DFQATT and CDR2 as SNEGSKA (reference sequence). The V and J ends lost 6 bases and 4 bases respectively, with 18 bases between them. The CDR3 covers 14 residues. The CDR3 nucleotides read TGCAGTGCGCGAATCGGGTCAGTAGCAGAGACCCAGTACTTC. It is translated as CSARIGSVAETQYF.

The chain has TRBV30 and TRBJ2-7, with unresolved D. The CDR3 has 12 residues. V was shortened by 1 base and J by 2 bases, with 6 bases between the two germline ends. The germline CDR1 and CDR2 sequences are GTSNPN and SVGIG (reference sequence). CDR3 DNA: TGTGCCTGGAGTGGAGCAACCTACGAGCAGTACTTC. This sequence encodes CAWSGATYEQYF.

This clonotype was picked up a small number of times. This chain connects TRBV24-1 to TRBJ2-7; 7 bases are a match to TRBD1. The ends lost 3 bases at V and 7 bases at J; junction bases unmatched: 5. CDR3 length: 13 amino acids. Germline CDR1 KGHDR, CDR2 SFDVKD. CDR3 sequence: CATSDTGDREQYF. DNA for the CDR3: TGTGCCACCAGTGATACCGGGGACAGAGAGCAGTACTTC.

This chain joins TRBV5-1 and TRBJ2-1, with 14 bases identical to TRBD2. The CDR3 sequence is 18 residues long. Germline assignment: CDR1 SGHRS and CDR2 YFSETQ. J was trimmed by 5 bases and V by 4 bases; bases with no gene match: 11. CDR3 loop: CASSTSRLAGGPDNEQFF. The CDR3 DNA reads as TGCGCCAGCAGCACGAGCAGACTAGCGGGGGGGCCGGACAATGAGCAGTTCTTC. Full variable domain (missing parts from reference TRBV5-1 and TRBJ2-1): KAGVTQTPRYLIKTRGQQVTLSCSPISGHRSVSWYQQTPGQGLQFLFEYFSETQRNKGNFPGRFSGRQFSNSRSEMNVSTLELGDSALYLCASSTSRLAGGPDNEQFFGPGTRLTVL.

In its sample, this clonotype was seen a few times. The genes are TRBV29-1 and TRBJ2-2; 10 bases map to TRBD1. The CDR3 covers 13 residues. Germline assignment: CDR1 SQVTM and CDR2 ANQGSEA. The CDR3 is CSGDRGGAGELFF. CDR3 in DNA: TGCAGTGGGGACAGGGGAGGGGCCGGGGAGCTGTTTTTT.

A few counts support this clonotype. The chain combines TRBV14 with TRBJ2-1; 11 nucleotides agree with TRBD2. J was trimmed by 4 bases and V by 1 base; bases with no gene match: 15. Germline CDR1 SGHDN, CDR2 FVKESK. This CDR3 comprises 20 residues. CDR3 sequence: CASSQALGLADPRSYNEQFF. The CDR3 DNA reads TGTGCCAGCAGCCAAGCCCTGGGACTAGCGGACCCGCGGTCGTACAATGAGCAGTTCTTC.

The CDR3 here is CSVRPSGVVTDTQYF. CDR3 sequence (DNA): TGCAGTGTGAGGCCTAGCGGGGTGGTAACAGATACGCAGTATTTT. The V call is TRBV20-1, the J call TRBJ2-3, with 9 bases that match TRBD2. Germline-derived CDR1 and CDR2 are DFQATT and SNEGSKA (reference sequence). This CDR3 comprises 15 residues. J lost 3 bases, V lost 7 bases, and 11 bases had no gene match.

At least ten counts were recorded for this clonotype. The chain recombines TRBV2 with TRBJ2-2, with D unresolved. CDR1 and CDR2 (germline): SNHLY, FYNNEI. The CDR3 runs to 14 residues. V lost 2 bases and J 4 bases, leaving 8 bases between the germline ends. The CDR3 region is CASSELGITGELFF. The CDR3 nucleotides are TGTGCCAGCAGTGAATTGGGAATCACCGGGGAGCTGTTTTTT.

CDR3 nucleotide sequence: TGTGCCAGCAGCGTAGTATCAGCGGGAGTCGATGAGCAGTTCTTC. It encodes CASSVVSAGVDEQFF. J is TRBJ2-1 and V is TRBV9; 8 bases match TRBD2. The CDR3 runs to 15 residues. CDR1 is SGDLS, CDR2 YYNGEE, per germline. The V and J ends lost 0 bases and 8 bases, in that order; junction bases with no gene match: 7.

This clonotype was counted many times. The genes are TRBV2 and TRBJ2-1, with TRBD2 identical over 11 bases. The CDR3 sequence is 15 residues long. With V trimmed by 6 bases and J by 5 bases, 6 bases remained unmatched. The germline V gene has CDR1 SNHLY and CDR2 FYNNEI. The CDR3 sequence: CASRVAGGSHNEQFF. In DNA form, the CDR3 reads TGTGCCAGCAGGGTAGCGGGAGGGAGCCACAATGAGCAGTTCTTC.

The chain carries TRBV29-1 and TRBJ2-1, with D unresolved. Trimming left V 0 bases short and J 0 bases short, with 6 bases between. The germline CDR1 and CDR2 sequences are SQVTM and ANQGSEA. This CDR3 region has 14 residues. The CDR3 DNA sequence: TGCAGCGTTGAAGAGGGTCGCTCCTACAATGAGCAGTTCTTC. Amino acid sequence: CSVEEGRSYNEQFF.

This clonotype was recorded at least ten times. V usage is TRBV12-3 or TRBV12-4 and J usage is TRBJ1-3; D not certain. V was trimmed by 3 bases and J by 0 bases, leaving 6 bases between them. CDR3 length: 14 residues. The CDR3 sequence: CASSFSRSGNTIYF. In DNA form, the CDR3 reads TGTGCCAGCAGTTTTAGCCGCTCTGGAAACACCATATATTTT.

This clonotype was observed a few times. V gene TRBV20-1 combines with J gene TRBJ2-7; 9 nucleotides line up with TRBD2. The CDR3 is 14 residues long. With V trimmed by 6 bases and J by 5 bases, 11 bases remained unmatched. Per the germline V gene, CDR1 is DFQATT and CDR2 is SNEGSKA (reference sequence). The CDR3 DNA is TGCAGTGCCACGAAGACTAGCGGTCGCGACGAGCAGTACTTC. It translates to CSATKTSGRDEQYF.

The chain is built from TRBV20-1 and TRBJ2-1; 10 nucleotides align to TRBD2. This CDR3 has 18 amino acids. Germline V gene sequence: CDR1 DFQATT, CDR2 SNEGSKA (reference sequence). After removal of 2 bases from V and 5 bases from J, the junction contained 15 bases not matched to a gene. The CDR3 DNA is TGCAGTGCTAGATCCCCGGGGTCTAGCGGGAGACCAAACAATGAGCAGTTCTTC. Amino acid sequence: CSARSPGSSGRPNNEQFF.